These T cell receptor beta chains were read from a single sample in a study of blood T cell repertoires in COVID-19. The repertoire was sequenced with immunoSEQ multiplex PCR; TCRdb's copy has only in-frame clones and lacks some. The sample yields about 200,000 clones, 65% to 85% seen once. Sequencing was performed on peripheral blood. The receptors come from a woman aged 80 or older with acute or convalescent COVID-19. Each CDR3 is given with its conserved first and last residue. D genes are given only for firm matches. The listing skips clone size in some rows; elsewhere it reads once, few, many or a size class.

.	.	TRBV6-5	TRBJ1-3	14	CASRGVTVGNTIYF	TGTGCCAGCAGGGGAGTAACAGTCGGGAACACCATATATTTT
.	.	TRBV2	TRBJ1-3	12	CASEAGGNTIYF	TGTGCCAGCGAGGCAGGGGGAAACACCATATATTTT
.	TRBD2	TRBV10-2	TRBJ2-5	15	CASSGLAGGGETQYF	TGCGCCAGCAGTGGGCTAGCGGGGGGTGGGGAGACCCAGTACTTC
.	.	TRBV3-1/TRBV3-2	TRBJ1-3	13	CASSQQAGNTIYF	TGTGCCAGCAGCCAGCAGGCTGGAAACACCATATATTTT
.	TRBD2	TRBV5-4	TRBJ2-5	15	CASSTPSGSGETQYF	TGTGCCAGCAGCACTCCTAGCGGGAGTGGCGAGACCCAGTACTTC
.	TRBD2	TRBV10-2	TRBJ2-3	16	CASSTSGRAVVDTQYF	TGCGCCAGCAGCACTAGCGGGAGGGCAGTGGTAGATACGCAGTATTTT
.	TRBD1	TRBV3-1/TRBV3-2	TRBJ1-1	16	CASSPDRHFMNTEAFF	TGTGCCAGCAGCCCGGACAGGCACTTTATGAACACTGAAGCTTTCTTT
.	.	TRBV5-1	TRBJ2-1	11	CASSLDLEQFF	TGCGCCAGCAGCCTCGACTTGGAGCAGTTCTTC
.	TRBD1	TRBV19	TRBJ1-5	15	CASSRDRGGNQPQHF	TGTGCCAGTAGCCGTGACAGGGGAGGCAATCAGCCCCAGCATTTT
.	TRBD1	TRBV9	TRBJ2-3	15	CASSGGTGGLYTQYF	TGTGCCAGCAGCGGGGGGACAGGAGGACTGTATACGCAGTATTTT
.	.	TRBV3-1/TRBV3-2	TRBJ2-2	16	CASSQETGSNTGELFF	TGTGCCAGCAGCCAAGAAACAGGCTCGAACACCGGGGAGCTGTTTTTT
.	.	TRBV11-2	TRBJ1-1	13	CASSLSGNTEAFF	TGTGCCAGCAGCTTATCAGGGAACACTGAAGCTTTCTTT
.	.	TRBV19	TRBJ1-2	13	CASAGPRGRSYTF	TGTGCCAGCGCCGGACCGCGCGGGAGAAGCTACACCTTC
.	TRBD1	TRBV28	TRBJ1-1	17	CASSSPGQGRGDTEAFF	TGTGCCAGCAGTTCACCCGGACAGGGGCGAGGGGACACTGAAGCTTTCTTT
.	.	TRBV18	TRBJ1-1	14	CASSPAEGNTEAFF	TGTGCCAGCTCACCGGCCGAGGGGAACACTGAAGCTTTCTTT
.	.	TRBV6-5	TRBJ2-7	15	CASSPPRTASYEQYF	TGTGCCAGCAGCCCGCCTAGGACAGCATCCTACGAGCAGTACTTC
.	.	TRBV12-3/TRBV12-4	TRBJ1-1	13	CASSSSFSTEAFF	TGTGCCAGCAGTTCTTCTTTTTCGACTGAAGCTTTCTTT
.	.	TRBV10-2	TRBJ1-1	15	CASSEFGRRNTEAFF	TGCGCCAGCAGTGAGTTTGGTCGTAGGAACACTGAAGCTTTCTTT
.	TRBD2	TRBV5-4	TRBJ2-7	15	CASSSSGAPSYEQYF	TGTGCCAGCAGCTCTAGCGGGGCGCCCTCCTACGAGCAGTACTTC
.	TRBD1	TRBV13	TRBJ2-1	20	CASSLAVKAGGQGNYNEQFF	TGTGCCAGCAGCTTGGCGGTTAAGGCGGGCGGACAGGGAAATTACAATGAGCAGTTCTTC
.	TRBD1	TRBV19	TRBJ1-3	16	CASSSRDRASGNTIYF	TGTGCCAGTAGTTCCCGGGACAGGGCGTCTGGAAACACCATATATTTT
once	.	TRBV5-1	TRBJ2-1	13	CASSFNQNNEQFF	TGCGCCAGCAGCTTTAATCAGAACAATGAGCAGTTCTTC
.	TRBD2	TRBV7-9	TRBJ2-1	16	CASSPKTSGIYNEQFF	TGTGCCAGCAGCCCAAAGACTAGCGGGATATACAATGAGCAGTTCTTC
.	.	TRBV14	TRBJ1-2	13	CASSAGVNYGYTF	TGTGCCAGCAGCGCCGGGGTAAACTATGGCTACACCTTC
.	TRBD1	TRBV11-2	TRBJ2-2	13	CASSPGTAGELFF	TGTGCCAGCAGCCCCGGGACAGCCGGGGAGCTGTTTTTT
.	.	TRBV7-9	TRBJ1-1	15	CASSLRGQSYTEAFF	TGTGCCAGCAGCTTAAGGGGACAATCGTACACTGAAGCTTTCTTT
.	TRBD1	TRBV19	TRBJ1-1	15	CASSRAGQGAFEAFF	TGTGCCAGTAGTAGGGCGGGGCAGGGGGCCTTTGAAGCTTTCTTT
.	TRBD2	TRBV27	TRBJ2-7	14	CASMAGRGGYEQYF	TGTGCCAGCATGGCTGGCCGGGGGGGATACGAGCAGTACTTC
few	TRBD2	TRBV24-1	TRBJ2-1	16	CATSDPTSGRENEQFF	TGTGCCACCAGTGATCCGACTAGCGGGAGGGAGAATGAGCAGTTCTTC